The 25 T cell receptor beta chains reported below all come from one sample, sequenced in a study of T-cell memory formation after mild COVID-19. One entry per CDR3 protein results from TCRdb running MiXCR on the 5' RACE reads. Of 350,000 to 500,000 distinct CDR3 sequences listed, 20% are singletons. Sequenced material: PBMCs or a T cell subset sorted from them (not recorded which). Receptor source: an adult woman who had mild COVID-19 (a few samples of this study predate the infection). Cell type and time point are not known.

The rearrangement links TRBV20-1 to TRBJ1-6, with D maybe TRBD1 (5 bases). Germline-derived CDR1 and CDR2 are DFQATT and SNEGSKA (reference sequence). The CDR3 runs to 14 residues. CDR3 sequence: CGAKPEGLNSPLHF. The CDR3 bases are TGCGGGGCCAAGCCAGAGGGGCTCAATTCACCCCTCCACTTT.

This chain uses TRBV10-3 with TRBJ2-2, with 9 bases aligning to TRBD1. This CDR3 has 14 amino acids. Per germline, CDR1 ENHRY and CDR2 SYGVKD. J lost 5 bases, V lost 11 bases, and 9 bases had no gene match. The CDR3, as DNA: TGTGCCGGCCGGGGACAGGGAGGAACCGGGGAGCTGTTTTTT. This translates into CAGRGQGGTGELFF.

This clonotype was seen repeatedly, ten times or more. V usage is TRBV12-3 or TRBV12-4 and J usage is TRBJ2-1; possibly TRBD1 or TRBD2 for D (5 bases each). V was shortened by 4 bases and J by 1 base, with 11 bases between the two germline ends. The CDR3 loop spans 15 amino acids. The CDR3 is CASSSPGGSYNEQFF. The DNA of the CDR3 is TGTGCCAGCAGTTCCCCTGGGGGTTCCTACAATGAGCAGTTCTTC.

The V call is TRBV20-1, the J call TRBJ2-3; D is perhaps TRBD2 (5 bases). This CDR3 is 13 amino acids long. Germline-derived CDR1 and CDR2 are DFQATT and SNEGSKA (reference sequence). V shed 3 bases and J shed 5 bases, with 12 bases lying between them. CDR3: CSASGKGVDTQYF. The CDR3 bases are TGCAGTGCTAGCGGGAAGGGTGTAGATACGCAGTATTTT.

This clonotype came up a few times. The chain has TRBV20-1 and TRBJ2-7; TRBD2 matches 10 bases. V shed 0 bases, J shed 2 bases, and the junction held 7 bases outside the gene matches. Germline CDR1 and CDR2: DFQATT and SNEGSKA (reference sequence). The CDR3 is made up of 16 amino acids. CDR3 sequence: CSARDRLAGEPYEQYF. In DNA form, the CDR3 reads TGCAGTGCTAGAGATCGGCTAGCGGGAGAACCCTACGAGCAGTACTTC.

In this sample, this clonotype turned up a few times. This rearrangement joins TRBV5-1 to TRBJ1-2; D unresolved. Germline V gives CDR1 SGHRS, CDR2 YFSETQ. The V gene lost 0 bases and the J gene lost 2 bases, with 8 bases spanning the gap. This CDR3 region has 14 residues. The CDR3 DNA is TGCGCCAGCAGCTTGGGAGAGGGAAACTATGGCTACACCTTC. This encodes CASSLGEGNYGYTF.

V and J are TRBV12-3 or TRBV12-4 and TRBJ2-3; D gene unclear. V lost 2 bases and J lost 0, with 12 bases in between. The CDR3 runs 16 residues. DNA for the CDR3: TGTGCCAGCAGTTTAAGCTGGGCCCTCAGCACAGATACGCAGTATTTT. Protein: CASSLSWALSTDTQYF.

This clonotype was detected only a few times. V is TRBV5-1 and J is TRBJ2-3; 10 bases line up with TRBD2. This CDR3 is 15 amino acids long. The junction had 5 bases not matched to a gene; V was cut back by 5 bases and J by 2 bases. CDR1 SGHRS and CDR2 YFSETQ come from the germline V gene. CDR3 sequence: CASRTSGRDTDTQYF. The CDR3 nucleotides read TGCGCCAGCAGGACTAGCGGGCGAGACACAGATACGCAGTATTTT.

This clonotype is a singleton in its sample. The rearrangement uses TRBV24-1 and TRBJ1-5; D ambiguous. V dropped 0 bases and J dropped 9 bases, with 8 bases sitting between them. The CDR3 contains 13 residues. From germline, CDR1 is KGHDR and CDR2 SFDVKD. The CDR3 DNA sequence: TGTGCCACCAGTGATTTGACGGGGTCGCCCCAGCATTTT. Protein product: CATSDLTGSPQHF.

In this sample, this clonotype turned up a few times. J is TRBJ1-1 and V is TRBV28; D remains unclear. CDR1 and CDR2 from the germline V gene are MDHEN and SYDVKM. The germline V and J ends were trimmed by 4 bases and 5 bases, with 14 bases remaining between them. CDR3 length: 14 residues. CDR3 protein: CASSSTIPRTEAFF. Written as DNA, the CDR3 is TGTGCCAGCAGTTCCACCATCCCCAGGACTGAAGCTTTCTTT.

The genes are TRBV5-1 and TRBJ2-5; 9 bases map to TRBD2. In germline, CDR1 is SGHRS, CDR2 YFSETQ. The CDR3 has 15 amino acids. Trimming removed 8 bases from V and 10 bases from J; junction bases left unmatched: 18. The CDR3 DNA is TGCGCCAGTCAAGCTCTAGCGGGGAGTCAAGGGGGCCAGTACTTC. Translated: CASQALAGSQGGQYF.

The V call is TRBV18, the J call TRBJ2-1, with TRBD2 matching 9 bases. Trimming removed 3 bases from V and 5 bases from J; junction bases left unmatched: 2. CDR3 length: 14 amino acids. Germline CDR1 reads KGHSH; CDR2 reads LQKENI. The CDR3 spells CASSPGLANNEQFF. The DNA for the CDR3 is TGTGCCAGCTCACCGGGACTAGCAAACAATGAGCAGTTCTTC. Supplemented by reference TRBV18 and TRBJ2-1, the full variable domain reads NAGVMQNPRHLVRRRGQEARLRCSPMKGHSHVYWYRQLPEEGLKFMVYLQKENIIDESGMPKERFSAEFPKEGPSILRIQQVVRGDSAAYFCASSPGLANNEQFFGPGTRLTVL.

V is TRBV30 and J is TRBJ2-3; no firm D call. The CDR3 totals 14 residues. Trimming stripped 2 bases from V and 0 bases from J, with 9 bases between. Germline V lookup: CDR1 GTSNPN, CDR2 SVGIG (reference sequence). The CDR3 loop is CAWSFGDSTDTQYF. The CDR3 DNA is TGTGCCTGGAGTTTTGGGGATAGCACAGATACGCAGTATTTT. Complete variable domain (other parts from reference TRBV30 and TRBJ2-3): SQTIHQWPATLVQPVGSPLSLECTVEGTSNPNLYWYRQAAGRGLQLLFYSVGIGQISSEVPQNLSASRPQDRQFILSSKKLLLSDSGFYLCAWSFGDSTDTQYFGPGTRLTVL.

The chain has TRBV5-1 and TRBJ1-2; D gene unclear. The CDR3 loop spans 13 amino acids. The V end lost 0 bases, the J end lost 5 bases, and 8 bases lay between the germline ends. CDR1 SGHRS and CDR2 YFSETQ come from the germline V gene. The DNA of the CDR3 is TGCGCCAGCAGCTTGGCAGAGTTTTATGGCTACACCTTC. This translates into CASSLAEFYGYTF.

V is TRBV20-1 and J is TRBJ2-4; a weak D match, TRBD2 (6 bases). Germline CDR1 and CDR2: DFQATT and SNEGSKA (reference sequence). The V gene lost 3 bases and the J gene lost 6 bases, with 18 bases spanning the gap. This CDR3 is built from 15 residues. The CDR3, as DNA: TGCAGTGCTAGCTTGCCTCTAGCGATCGGAAACATTCAGTACTTC. Translation: CSASLPLAIGNIQYF.

This clonotype was observed at least ten times. V and J are TRBV7-2 and TRBJ2-3; 9 positions agree with TRBD2. The CDR3 is 18 residues long. In germline, CDR1 is SGHTA, CDR2 FQGNSA. V gave up 1 base and J gave up 1 base; unmatched junction bases: 9. This chain's CDR3 is CASSLDLAGMGGTDTQYF. CDR3 DNA: TGTGCCAGCAGCTTAGACCTAGCGGGGATGGGGGGCACAGATACGCAGTATTTT.

The chain joins TRBV24-1 to TRBJ2-7, with TRBD1 identical over 9 bases. The CDR3 runs to 16 residues. The V and J ends lost 3 bases and 2 bases, in that order; junction bases with no gene match: 7. Germline values: CDR1 KGHDR, CDR2 SFDVKD. The CDR3: CATSDKMGQGPYEQYF. The DNA of the CDR3 is TGTGCCACCAGTGATAAAATGGGACAGGGTCCCTACGAGCAGTACTTC.

The gene calls are TRBV5-1 and TRBJ2-5; 7 positions match TRBD2. In germline, CDR1 is SGHRS, CDR2 YFSETQ. The CDR3 consists of 15 residues. V was pared by 4 bases and J by 5 bases, with 11 bases of the junction left unmatched. The CDR3 bases are TGCGCCAGCAGCCTGGGCGCGGGAGTTACGGAGACCCAGTACTTC. Its protein is CASSLGAGVTETQYF. Combining the CDR3 with reference TRBV5-1 and TRBJ2-5 gives the whole variable domain KAGVTQTPRYLIKTRGQQVTLSCSPISGHRSVSWYQQTPGQGLQFLFEYFSETQRNKGNFPGRFSGRQFSNSRSEMNVSTLELGDSALYLCASSLGAGVTETQYFGPGTRLLVL.

This clonotype was observed a handful of times. The V gene is TRBV9, the J gene TRBJ1-2, with 8 bases fitting TRBD1. This CDR3 contains 14 residues. CDR1 is SGDLS and CDR2 is YYNGEE in the germline V gene. J lost 4 bases, V lost 7 bases, and 9 bases had no gene match. The DNA of the CDR3 is TGTGCCAGCTCTTCCCAGGGGGCGCGCTATGGCTACACCTTC. This gives the protein CASSSQGARYGYTF.

The sample holds a few counts of this clonotype. This chain links TRBV10-3 with TRBJ2-7; perhaps TRBD2 as D (6 bases). Per the germline V gene, CDR1 is ENHRY and CDR2 is SYGVKD. The CDR3 is 17 residues long. Trimming left V 3 bases short and J 2 bases short, with 20 bases between. This chain's CDR3 is CAISEPGVGGVPYEQYF. The CDR3 nucleotides are TGTGCCATCAGTGAACCCGGGGTCGGCGGGGTACCCTACGAGCAGTACTTC.

There are a few counts of this clonotype. The rearrangement links TRBV15 to TRBJ1-1; TRBD1 matches 7 bases. Germline lookup yields CDR1 LNHNV and CDR2 YYDKDF (reference sequence). The CDR3 extends over 15 amino acids. V was clipped by 3 bases and J by 5 bases; unmatched bases: 9. The DNA of the CDR3 is TGTGCCACCAGCAGTCCGACAGGGAAGATGACTGAAGCTTTCTTT. Translated: CATSSPTGKMTEAFF.

This clonotype was seen a handful of times. The rearrangement uses TRBV20-1 and TRBJ1-2, with TRBD1 matching 8 bases. V was clipped by 6 bases and J by 3 bases; unmatched bases: 9. CDR1 is DFQATT and CDR2 is SNEGSKA in the germline V gene (reference sequence). This CDR3 region has 14 residues. The CDR3 region has the DNA TGCAGTGCGAATACAGGGGGGAAAGACTATGGCTACACCTTC. Protein sequence: CSANTGGKDYGYTF.

The chain carries TRBV7-3 and TRBJ2-7, with a weak D call TRBD2 (6 bases). The CDR3 spans 14 residues. Germline V lookup: CDR1 SGHTA, CDR2 FQGTGA. Between the trimmed V and J ends, which lost 5 bases and 0 bases, there was a span of 11 bases. CDR3 DNA: TGTGCCAGCAGCGCATCGGGGGACTCCTACGAGCAGTACTTC. Amino acid sequence: CASSASGDSYEQYF.

The chain uses TRBV6-5 and TRBJ2-7; D remains ambiguous. The CDR3 is 13 residues long. The V gene lost 2 bases and the J gene lost 3 bases, with 8 bases spanning the gap. Germline assignment: CDR1 MNHEY and CDR2 SVGAGI. As DNA, the CDR3 is TGTGCCAGCAGTTACGGGCATAGCTACGAGCAGTACTTC. The encoded protein is CASSYGHSYEQYF.

The rearrangement joins TRBV4-1 to TRBJ2-3; 10 positions match TRBD2. Germline CDR1 is MGHRA and CDR2 is YSYEKL. V was clipped by 4 bases and J by 4 bases; unmatched bases: 14. This CDR3 region has 18 residues. In DNA form, the CDR3 reads TGCGCCAGCAGCCTCGCCTCCGGGGGTAGCGGGGGGTCAGATACGCAGTATTTT. Translated, it gives CASSLASGGSGGSDTQYF.